This TCR beta chain was obtained from a study of control samples from healthy donors and cancer patients. Clones were read by immunoSEQ multiplex PCR, and TCRdb kept only the in-frame ones, dropping some. The sample includes some 130,000 clones, roughly 92% of them seen just once. With V trimmed by 2 bases and J by 6 bases, 4 bases remained unmatched. This CDR3 is 14 amino acids long. CDR1 and CDR2 (germline): SGHVS, FNYEAQ. The chain links TRBV7-6 to TRBJ2-5, with 9 positions matching TRBD2. This clonotype was sampled from a man younger than 30 in good health. Sequencing used blood. DNA of the CDR3: TGTGCCAGCAGCTTACGCGGGGGGGCGCAGACCCAGTACTTC. Amino acid sequence: CASSLRGGAQTQYF.